Listed below are T cell receptor beta chains from one sample, sequenced in a study of shared clonotypes between healthy human individuals. Some clones are missing from TCRdb's copy, which holds only in-frame ones; the method was immunoSEQ multiplex PCR. Altogether roughly 2.5 million clones are present, 85% to 95% being singletons, with the ten largest covering under 0.15%. What was sequenced was naive CD4+ T cells sorted from blood. All receptors derive from a man between 18 and 29 years old in good health. CDR3s leave out the opening cysteine and the closing phenylalanine or tryptophan.

j_gene,v_gene,CDR3aa
TRBJ2-3,TRBV5-1,ASSFGQGAVDTQY
TRBJ1-1,TRBV2,ASNANGAGEAF
TRBJ2-3,TRBV13,ASSPITATGTDTQY
TRBJ1-4,TRBV6-1,AMGQGNEKLF
TRBJ2-5,TRBV13,ASKVGGRTSQTQY
TRBJ2-2,TRBV9,ASSVGGGTGELF
TRBJ1-6,TRBV15,ATSRVSSSYNSPLH
TRBJ1-5,TRBV18,ASSPGGGPGNQPQH
TRBJ1-3,TRBV5-1,ASSLRDRSSGNTIY
TRBJ1-2,TRBV5-4,ASSLVGGRYGYT
TRBJ2-1,TRBV30,ASSGGEYNEQF
TRBJ2-7,TRBV7-9,ASSLRGLAGKPSYEQY
TRBJ1-6,TRBV28,ASSARRYNSPLH
TRBJ1-6,TRBV7-6,ASSLTGSPNSSPLH
TRBJ1-2,TRBV7-9,ASSWGQGRINYGYT
TRBJ2-1,TRBV11-2,ASSLGSSGGYNEQF
TRBJ1-1,TRBV19,ASSKGTGMNTEAF
TRBJ1-5,TRBV19,ASSIAGGLGQPQH
TRBJ2-4,TRBV2,ASSVEALLAKNIQY
TRBJ2-5,TRBV6-6,ASSYQGGFGETQY
TRBJ1-4,TRBV18,ASSLNNGASEKLF
TRBJ2-7,TRBV5-1,ASSDAGEYEQY
TRBJ1-3,TRBV6-5,ASSSVGNTIY
TRBJ2-4,TRBV2,ASRGWDAGNIQY
TRBJ2-2,TRBV25-1,ASSVGGFAGELF
TRBJ2-1,TRBV5-1,ASSSGGPNNEQF
TRBJ2-5,TRBV28,ASSLLPPQETQY
TRBJ2-3,TRBV6-5,AIGDYSTDTQY
TRBJ2-5,TRBV11-2,ASSAMGSALTYQETQY
TRBJ1-4,TRBV7-3,ASSLTGADNEKLF
TRBJ2-3,TRBV19,ASNKRTTDNTQY
TRBJ2-5,TRBV7-9,ASSLGGQLPFQETQY
TRBJ1-6,TRBV6-6,ASGGQANSPLH
TRBJ2-1,TRBV7-2,ASSLVALGQTYNEQF
TRBJ2-6,TRBV28,ASSFSAGTNGANVLT
TRBJ2-5,TRBV7-3,ASSSYREETQY
TRBJ1-5,TRBV30,AWSVRDNQPQH
TRBJ1-3,TRBV5-1,ASSLGGPDSPGNTIY
TRBJ2-2,TRBV19,ASHTGEGHTGELF
TRBJ2-7,TRBV4-1,ASSQDFVRSREQY
TRBJ2-2,TRBV30,AWGRLYPGSAGELF
TRBJ1-4,TRBV13,ASSRSAGARNEKLF
TRBJ1-5,TRBV5-1,ASSRDENQPQH
TRBJ2-3,TRBV6-5,ASSYGGAPTDTQY
TRBJ2-1,TRBV19,ASSITGHWYNEQF
-,TRBV30,AWNGGGSYEQY
TRBJ2-7,TRBV10-2,ASSEWDSTYEQY
TRBJ1-1,TRBV30,AWGLGWNTEAF
TRBJ1-3,TRBV28,ASSLLPGHGNTIY
TRBJ2-7,TRBV28,ASTLQGGASHEQY